What follows are 6 T cell receptor beta chains derived from one specimen sequenced in a study of blood T cell repertoires in COVID-19. Profiling relied on immunoSEQ multiplex PCR, and the TCRdb table lists in-frame clones only, not all of them. Of roughly 100,000 clones detected, roughly 87% appear once; the ten largest clones hold roughly 18%. Sequencing input: peripheral blood. All receptors come from an elderly woman in a cohort sampled during active COVID-19.

This clone has a single count. This chain uses TRBV30 with TRBJ1-3, with 7 bases aligning to TRBD1. The V segment lost 2 bases and the J segment 7 bases; nucleotides outside the gene matches: 14. CDR1 is GTSNPN and CDR2 is SVGIG in the germline V gene (reference sequence). The CDR3 spans 16 residues. CDR3 sequence (DNA): TGTGCCTGGAGTCCCCCGGGACAGAGCTACGGGAACACCATATATTTT. Translating gives CAWSPPGQSYGNTIYF.

The sample holds a few counts of this clone. V gene TRBV5-4 combines with J gene TRBJ2-7; D is unresolved. The CDR3 is made up of 15 amino acids. Germline CDR1 is SGHNT and CDR2 is YYREEE (reference sequence). Trimming stripped 4 bases from V and 0 bases from J, with 14 bases between. The CDR3, as DNA: TGTGCCAGCAGCACCTCGTATCCCGGCTCCTACGAGCAGTACTTC. The encoded protein is CASSTSYPGSYEQYF.

The V and J genes are TRBV7-3 and TRBJ2-1; 9 bases fit TRBD2. The CDR3 is 17 residues long. After removal of 0 bases from V and 1 base from J, the junction contained 4 bases not matched to a gene. From germline, CDR1 is SGHTA and CDR2 FQGTGA. CDR3 bases: TGTGCCAGCAGCTTAACAGGACTAGCGCAATCCTACAATGAGCAGTTCTTC. Translation: CASSLTGLAQSYNEQFF.

The chain uses TRBV4-1 and TRBJ2-4; the D gene is possibly TRBD2 (6 bases). This CDR3 comprises 16 residues. Trimming left V 0 bases short and J 8 bases short, with 17 bases between. The germline V gene encodes CDR1 MGHRA and CDR2 YSYEKL. CDR3 in DNA: TGCGCCAGCAGCCAAGATTGGAGGGAGGTTGGGCACATTCAGTACTTC. It codes for CASSQDWREVGHIQYF.

The chain is built from TRBV4-1 and TRBJ2-3; TRBD2 agrees at 13 bases. This CDR3 region has 16 residues. Germline V gene sequence: CDR1 MGHRA, CDR2 YSYEKL. The J segment lost 9 bases and the V segment lost 4 bases, leaving 10 bases of the junction unmatched. The CDR3 bases are TGCGCCAGCAGCCTTCCGACTAGCGGGGGGACGAGGACGCAGTATTTT. Amino acid sequence: CASSLPTSGGTRTQYF.

V usage is TRBV27 and J usage is TRBJ1-6, with unresolved D. The CDR3 spans 16 residues. V lost 7 bases, J lost 0 bases, and 13 bases lay in between. CDR1 is MNHEY and CDR2 is SMNVEV in the germline V gene (reference sequence). This CDR3 reads CASTPRGSSYNSPLHF. The CDR3, as DNA: TGTGCCAGCACTCCGAGAGGGAGCTCCTATAATTCACCCCTCCACTTT.